The sample holds a few counts of the clone carrying this T cell receptor beta chain. Its antigen remains unidentified. The CDR3 has 13 residues. Germline lookup yields CDR1 MNHEY and CDR2 SVGEGT. The ends lost 6 bases at V and 4 bases at J; junction bases unmatched: 4. The second PCR ran about 6 to 12 cycles with a sample-barcoded 5' primer and J-beta primers. Every sample gave at least 3 million paired-end reads containing CDR3. Via MiXCR, TCRdb re-called the 5' RACE reads, giving one row per CDR3 protein. This sample has 540,000 or so distinct CDR3 sequences, with roughly 48% found just once. This specimen belongs to a study of blood T cells in healthy people across ages. Findings of the study overall: Not knowing donor CMV status may have confounded expanded clonotype changes.

The sequencing input was blood. The TCR comes from a man older than 75 in good health. The chain carries TRBV6-2 or TRBV6-3 and TRBJ2-5, with 8 positions matching TRBD1. CDR3 in DNA: TGTGCCAGCAGAACAGGGGGAGGAGAGACCCAGTACTTC. Translating gives CASRTGGGETQYF.